This T cell receptor (beta chain) was retrieved from a study of control samples from healthy donors and cancer patients (dated by TCRdb to the early 2020s). With respect to this clone: Its antigen has not been determined. The record has no base qualities; no much larger clone is one base away.

Libraries were constructed by the immunoSEQ multiplex PCR assay. What TCRdb holds here is the immuneACCESS table cut down to in-frame rearrangements. Part of the clones is not present; checked against another copy, under half of the missing clones reflect an unresolved V gene, and the others are unexplained. The sample table holds about 150,000 clones, of which 90% to 95% were seen once. Of the sample, 12% to 15% falls within the top ten clones. Sequenced: PBMCs. The TCR was taken from a man aged 55 to 70 with colorectal cancer.

The CDR3 region: CASSSGRNEKLFF. The nucleotide sequence is given as TGTGCCAGCAGCTCGGGACGAAATGAAAAACTGTTTTTT. In this chain, TRBV9 is recombined with TRBJ1-4; the best D guess is TRBD1, with 5 bases matching. Taken from the germline V gene, the CDR1 and CDR2 loops are SGDLS and YYNGEE. The junction carries 9 bases between V and J, which are trimmed by 4 bases and 5 bases respectively. The CDR3 goes from the cysteine to the phenylalanine over 13 residues. Kept here is only the CDR3 DNA, which spans 39 bases and is read in frame from base 1.